This TCR beta chain stems from a study of blood T cell repertoires in COVID-19. Assay used: immunoSEQ multiplex PCR; TCRdb lists only in-frame clones, some missing. Of approximately 46,000 clones detected, roughly 70% appear once; the ten largest clones hold approximately 60%. This TCR was recovered from an elderly man with acute or convalescent COVID-19. Sequenced sample: peripheral blood.

The CDR3 protein is CASGVIAGVGEQYF. The CDR3 DNA reads TGTGCCAGTGGGGTTATAGCGGGAGTGGGCGAGCAGTACTTC. This sequence joins TRBV19 and TRBJ2-7; 9 positions match TRBD2. V trimming: 8 bases; J trimming: 6 bases; junction bases outside the gene matches: 11. This CDR3 comprises 14 residues. CDR1 is LNHDA, CDR2 SQIVND, per germline (reference sequence).